A selection of T cell receptor beta chains follows, all from one sample in a study of cytomegalovirus exposure and HLA in healthy donors. TCRdb's copy holds only in-frame clones and misses some; the assay was immunoSEQ multiplex PCR. The table shows under 250,000 clones, with 78% occurring only once. Sequencing was done on a sample of PBMCs. The receptors shown here come from a male donor in good health and CMV-seronegative. The CDR3 runs from the conserved cysteine through the conserved F or W. D genes are given only for firm matches. Clone size, where shown, is once, few, many, or a class for clones that have expanded.

cdr3_aa: CASSEAGVRTEAFF
cdr3_nt: TGTGCCAGCAGCGAGGCAGGGGTCCGGACTGAAGCTTTCTTT
j_call: TRBJ1-1
clone_size: .
v_call: TRBV5-6
d_call: .

cdr3_aa: CASSRSGSSYNEQFF
cdr3_nt: TGTGCCAGCAGCCGTAGCGGGAGCTCCTACAATGAGCAGTTCTTC
j_call: TRBJ2-1
clone_size: .
v_call: TRBV11-3
d_call: TRBD2

cdr3_aa: CASSPQGVIQEANVLTF
cdr3_nt: TGTGCCAGCAGTCCCCAGGGGGTTATACAGGAGGCCAACGTCCTGACTTTC
j_call: TRBJ2-6
clone_size: .
v_call: TRBV27
d_call: TRBD1

cdr3_aa: CASSPRIHQPQHF
cdr3_nt: TGTGCCAGCAGCCCCCGTATCCATCAGCCCCAGCATTTT
j_call: TRBJ1-5
clone_size: .
v_call: TRBV27
d_call: .

cdr3_aa: CASSFSSGSEQFF
cdr3_nt: TGTGCCAGCAGCTTTAGTTCCGGGAGTGAGCAGTTCTTC
j_call: TRBJ2-1
clone_size: .
v_call: TRBV5-6
d_call: .

cdr3_aa: CASTRVGARIRGYTF
cdr3_nt: TGTGCCAGCACCCGGGTGGGGGCCCGGATCCGCGGCTACACCTTC
j_call: TRBJ1-2
clone_size: .
v_call: TRBV28
d_call: .

cdr3_aa: CASSEEGTSTGETQYF
cdr3_nt: TGTGCCAGCAGTGAAGAGGGGACTAGTACTGGGGAGACCCAGTACTTC
j_call: TRBJ2-5
clone_size: .
v_call: TRBV6-1
d_call: TRBD2

cdr3_aa: CASSQGGGGDSDEQYF
cdr3_nt: TGTGCCAGCAGCCAAGGTGGGGGCGGAGATTCCGACGAGCAGTACTTC
j_call: TRBJ2-7
clone_size: few
v_call: TRBV4-2
d_call: .

cdr3_aa: CSVGGDRVNQPQHF
cdr3_nt: TGCAGCGTAGGAGGTGACAGGGTCAATCAGCCCCAGCATTTT
j_call: TRBJ1-5
clone_size: .
v_call: TRBV29-1
d_call: TRBD1

cdr3_aa: CASSSLAGVGNEQFF
cdr3_nt: TGTGCCAGTAGTAGCCTAGCGGGAGTCGGCAATGAGCAGTTCTTC
j_call: TRBJ2-1
clone_size: once
v_call: TRBV19
d_call: TRBD2

cdr3_aa: CASSSGTSGETQYF
cdr3_nt: TGCGCCAGCAGCTCGGGGACTAGCGGGGAGACCCAGTACTTC
j_call: TRBJ2-5
clone_size: once
v_call: TRBV5-1
d_call: TRBD2

cdr3_aa: CASSRGLVGSYF
cdr3_nt: TGTGCCAGCAGCCGGGGACTAGTGGGATCGTACTTC
j_call: TRBJ2-7
clone_size: once
v_call: TRBV5-5
d_call: TRBD2